A single sample is the source of the 20 T cell receptor beta chains below, sequenced in a study of blood T cell repertoires in COVID-19. The data were produced by immunoSEQ multiplex PCR, yet TCRdb's version contains in-frame clones alone and is incomplete. The table lists some 74,000 clones, about 82% of them singletons. The sample taken for sequencing was peripheral blood. The receptors originated from a woman of 80 years or more with active or convalescent COVID-19.

CDR3 nucleotides: TGTGCCAGCACCTGGGCTAGCTTCACAGATACGCAGTATTTT. Its protein is CASTWASFTDTQYF. The chain recombines TRBV5-6 with TRBJ2-3, with TRBD2 as a possible D gene (5 bases). The V and J ends lost 6 bases and 2 bases respectively, with 13 bases between them. CDR1 SGHDT and CDR2 YYEEEE come from the germline V gene. This CDR3 is 14 amino acids long.

The V call is TRBV27, the J call TRBJ1-1, with TRBD1 matching 7 bases. The germline V gene encodes CDR1 MNHEY and CDR2 SMNVEV (reference sequence). The CDR3 extends over 16 amino acids. V shed 3 bases, J shed 3 bases, and the junction held 10 bases outside the gene matches. In nucleotides, the CDR3 is TGTGCCAGCAGTTTTGCCGTACAGGGGATCGACACTGAAGCTTTCTTT. Translating it yields CASSFAVQGIDTEAFF.

The chain recombines TRBV6-2 or TRBV6-3 with TRBJ2-7; TRBD2 agrees at 7 bases. Germline lookup yields CDR1 MNHEY and CDR2 SVGEGT. Germline trimming cut 0 bases from V and 4 bases from J; bases unmatched to any gene: 9. The CDR3 contains 16 residues. The CDR3: CASSYSGGEPFYEQYF. In DNA, the CDR3 is TGTGCCAGCAGTTACTCTGGGGGGGAGCCGTTTTACGAGCAGTACTTC.

The genes are TRBV19 and TRBJ2-3; 9 bases are a match to TRBD2. CDR1 is LNHDA, CDR2 SQIVND, per germline (reference sequence). The CDR3 extends over 15 amino acids. V gave up 3 bases and J gave up 2 bases; unmatched junction bases: 3. The CDR3 nucleotides are TGTGCCAGTAGTATTGGGACTAGCTACACAGATACGCAGTATTTT. Amino acids: CASSIGTSYTDTQYF.

This chain connects TRBV24-1 to TRBJ1-5; 9 nucleotides line up with TRBD1. Germline assignment: CDR1 KGHDR and CDR2 SFDVKD. CDR3 length: 16 amino acids. The J segment lost 6 bases and the V segment lost 3 bases, leaving 8 bases of the junction unmatched. CDR3 region: CATSDGGQGYFQPQHF. In DNA form, the CDR3 reads TGTGCCACCAGTGATGGGGGACAGGGTTACTTTCAGCCCCAGCATTTT.

The chain couples TRBV19 to TRBJ2-5, with 7 nucleotides matching TRBD2. V trimming: 7 bases; J trimming: 6 bases; junction bases outside the gene matches: 8. Per germline, CDR1 LNHDA and CDR2 SQIVND (reference sequence). The CDR3 is made up of 13 amino acids. CDR3: CASNEGTTKTQYF. Here the CDR3 DNA reads TGTGCCAGTAATGAGGGGACTACGAAGACCCAGTACTTC.

This clone was seen a single time. The chain is built from TRBV10-3 and TRBJ1-1; 8 nucleotides agree with TRBD1. The ends lost 4 bases at V and 1 base at J; junction bases unmatched: 2. This CDR3 is 14 amino acids long. The germline V gene encodes CDR1 ENHRY and CDR2 SYGVKD. The CDR3 bases are TGTGCCATCAGTGGGGGGACAGGGAACACTGAAGCTTTCTTT. It specifies CAISGGTGNTEAFF.

This chain joins TRBV18 and TRBJ1-5; D uncertain. This CDR3 is 13 amino acids long. CDR1 is KGHSH, CDR2 LQKENI, per germline. V shed 2 bases and J shed 11 bases, with 13 bases lying between them. As DNA, the CDR3 is TGTGCCAGCTCACCAGATCTTGAGCAGGCCCAGCATTTT. It is translated as CASSPDLEQAQHF. The full variable domain, completed using reference TRBV18 and TRBJ1-5, is NAGVMQNPRHLVRRRGQEARLRCSPMKGHSHVYWYRQLPEEGLKFMVYLQKENIIDESGMPKERFSAEFPKEGPSILRIQQVVRGDSAAYFCASSPDLEQAQHFGDGTRLSIL.

This chain uses TRBV6-5 with TRBJ1-2; 12 nucleotides align to TRBD1. With V trimmed by 5 bases and J by 8 bases, 9 bases remained unmatched. Germline V lookup: CDR1 MNHEY, CDR2 SVGAGI. This CDR3 is 15 amino acids long. The CDR3: CASSKGQGAFEGYTF. Here the CDR3 DNA reads TGTGCCAGCAGTAAGGGACAGGGGGCGTTTGAGGGCTACACCTTC.

The chain employs TRBV7-2 and TRBJ1-4, with D possibly TRBD1 on 6 matching bases. V shed 6 bases and J shed 8 bases, with 19 bases lying between them. Germline CDR1 reads SGHTA; CDR2 reads FQGNSA. This CDR3 is built from 15 residues. The CDR3 DNA reads as TGTGCCAGCAGGGGGACACCGGGTGTGGCGGAAAAACTGTTTTTT. Its translation is CASRGTPGVAEKLFF.

The chain uses TRBV6-4 and TRBJ2-3; a possible D gene is TRBD2 (5 bases). The CDR3 runs to 15 residues. Trimming removed 2 bases at V and 1 base at J, with 10 bases between. Looked up from germline, CDR1 is MRHNA and CDR2 is SNTAGT. In nucleotides, the CDR3 is TGTGCCAGCAGTGACGAGGGATTGGGCACAGATACGCAGTATTTT. It encodes CASSDEGLGTDTQYF.

V gene TRBV9 combines with J gene TRBJ2-1, with 7 bases matching TRBD2. CDR3 length: 17 amino acids. Losses at the gene ends were 0 bases for V and 7 bases for J; bases not matched to a gene: 13. Germline lookup yields CDR1 SGDLS and CDR2 YYNGEE. The CDR3 nucleotides are TGTGCCAGCAGCGTAGATCCTCGGGGCGGGAGTGAGAATGAGCAGTTCTTC. It is translated as CASSVDPRGGSENEQFF.

This chain uses TRBV3-1 (or the pseudogene TRBV3-2) with TRBJ1-6; D might be TRBD1 (6 bases). The CDR3 covers 13 residues. Trimming removed 11 bases at V and 10 bases at J, with 18 bases between. Per the germline V gene, CDR1 is LGHDT and CDR2 is YNNKEL (reference sequence). DNA for the CDR3: TGTGCCTCTGGCAGGGGCGCGGGCTCACCCCTCCACTTT. Encoded protein: CASGRGAGSPLHF.

The chain recombines TRBV19 with TRBJ1-2, with D perhaps matching TRBD1 (5 bases). CDR3 size: 14 residues. V lost 6 bases and J 4 bases, leaving 15 bases between the germline ends. Germline V gene lookup returns CDR1 LNHDA and CDR2 SQIVND (reference sequence). The CDR3 sequence is CASSEQESGYGYTF. CDR3 sequence (DNA): TGTGCCAGTAGCGAACAGGAAAGTGGCTATGGCTACACCTTC.

The V call is TRBV27, the J call TRBJ2-1; 8 nucleotides match TRBD2. V dropped 8 bases and J dropped 8; count of bases not matched to a gene: 17. The CDR3 length is 16 residues. CDR1 is MNHEY, CDR2 SMNVEV, per germline (reference sequence). For the CDR3, the DNA is TGTGCCAGCTCATCGCCCAGGGCGGGGGGCCTGGATGAGCAGTTCTTC. Translation: CASSSPRAGGLDEQFF.

The chain couples TRBV5-1 to TRBJ2-5; 8 bases agree with TRBD2. Per germline, CDR1 SGHRS and CDR2 YFSETQ. Trimming removed 4 bases from V and 5 bases from J; junction bases left unmatched: 4. This CDR3 comprises 13 residues. This chain's CDR3 is CASSPTSDETQYF. The CDR3 DNA follows: TGCGCCAGCAGCCCGACTAGCGACGAGACCCAGTACTTC.

The CDR3 sequence is CASSKVPSGRLPTGTGELFF. Here the CDR3 DNA reads TGTGCCAGCAGCAAAGTTCCTAGCGGGAGGTTACCTACGGGGACCGGGGAGCTGTTTTTT. The chain has TRBV21-1 and TRBJ2-2; no check of the table's D call, TRBD2, against the DNA was made. TRBV21-1 is reported as a pseudogene. CDR3 length: 20 amino acids.

The gene calls are TRBV7-2 and TRBJ2-2; D may be TRBD2 (5 bases). This CDR3 has 19 amino acids. V was clipped by 0 bases and J by 0 bases, with 17 bases between them. Germline V gene lookup returns CDR1 SGHTA and CDR2 FQGNSA. The CDR3 DNA is TGTGCCAGCAGCTTAGCGGGGAGCCACTGGCAATCGAACACCGGGGAGCTGTTTTTT. Its protein is CASSLAGSHWQSNTGELFF.

The chain recombines TRBV4-3 with TRBJ2-7; 8 nucleotides match TRBD1. Germline values: CDR1 LGHNA, CDR2 YSLEER. This CDR3 is built from 15 residues. V shed 0 bases and J 3 bases; nucleotides not matched to a gene: 4. CDR3 sequence: CASSQDPGGRYEQYF. The CDR3 DNA reads TGCGCCAGCAGCCAAGACCCAGGGGGCCGCTACGAGCAGTACTTC.

This clone appeared a single time. The V and J genes are TRBV5-1 and TRBJ1-2, with D possibly being TRBD1 (5 bases). This CDR3 has 13 residues. The ends were cut back, 3 bases at V and 7 bases at J, with 13 bases in the middle. CDR1 and CDR2 (germline): SGHRS, YFSETQ. The CDR3 spells CASSSQGYSGYTF. CDR3 sequence (DNA): TGCGCCAGCAGCTCCCAGGGTTACAGTGGCTACACCTTC.